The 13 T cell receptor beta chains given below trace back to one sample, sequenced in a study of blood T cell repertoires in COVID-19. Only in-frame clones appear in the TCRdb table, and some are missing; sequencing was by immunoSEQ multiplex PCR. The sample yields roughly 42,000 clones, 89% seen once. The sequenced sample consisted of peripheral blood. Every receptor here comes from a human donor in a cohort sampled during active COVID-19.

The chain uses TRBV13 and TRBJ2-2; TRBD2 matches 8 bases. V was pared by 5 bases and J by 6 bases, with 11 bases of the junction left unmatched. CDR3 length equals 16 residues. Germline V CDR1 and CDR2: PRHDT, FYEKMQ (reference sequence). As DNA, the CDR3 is TGTGCCAGCAGCCAGGGGTTAGCGGGACCCCCCGGGGAGCTGTTTTTT. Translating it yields CASSQGLAGPPGELFF.

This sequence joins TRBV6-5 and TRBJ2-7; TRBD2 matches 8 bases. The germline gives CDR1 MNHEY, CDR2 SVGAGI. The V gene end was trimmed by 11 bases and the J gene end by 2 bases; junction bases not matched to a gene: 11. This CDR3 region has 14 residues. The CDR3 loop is CAGRKGAGAYEQYF. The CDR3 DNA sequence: TGTGCCGGACGGAAGGGAGCGGGAGCCTACGAGCAGTACTTC.

The CDR3 sequence: CASSETSGRAGEQFF. The CDR3 DNA follows: TGTGCCAGCAGCGAGACTAGCGGGAGGGCCGGTGAGCAGTTCTTC. This chain joins TRBV2 and TRBJ2-1; 14 nucleotides line up with TRBD2. V dropped 6 bases and J dropped 9; count of bases not matched to a gene: 7. From germline, CDR1 is SNHLY and CDR2 FYNNEI. The length of the CDR3 is 15 residues.

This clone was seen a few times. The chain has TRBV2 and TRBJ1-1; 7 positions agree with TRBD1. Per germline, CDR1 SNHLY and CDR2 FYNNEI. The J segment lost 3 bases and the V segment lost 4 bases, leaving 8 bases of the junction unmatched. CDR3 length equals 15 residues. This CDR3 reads CASSGKPDRDTEAFF. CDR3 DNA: TGTGCCAGCAGTGGAAAACCCGACAGGGACACTGAAGCTTTCTTT.

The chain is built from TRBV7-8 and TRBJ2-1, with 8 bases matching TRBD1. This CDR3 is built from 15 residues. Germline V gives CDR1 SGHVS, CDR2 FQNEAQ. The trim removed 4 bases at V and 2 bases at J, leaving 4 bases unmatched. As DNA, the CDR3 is TGTGCCAGCAGCTCCGACAGGGGCCCCTACAATGAGCAGTTCTTC. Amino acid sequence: CASSSDRGPYNEQFF.

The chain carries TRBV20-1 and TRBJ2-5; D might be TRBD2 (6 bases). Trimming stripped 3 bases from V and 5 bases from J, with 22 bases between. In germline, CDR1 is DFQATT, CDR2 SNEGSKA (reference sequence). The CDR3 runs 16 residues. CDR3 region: CSASDAKRVGRETQYF. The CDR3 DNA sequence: TGCAGTGCTAGTGATGCTAAGCGGGTAGGGAGGGAGACCCAGTACTTC.

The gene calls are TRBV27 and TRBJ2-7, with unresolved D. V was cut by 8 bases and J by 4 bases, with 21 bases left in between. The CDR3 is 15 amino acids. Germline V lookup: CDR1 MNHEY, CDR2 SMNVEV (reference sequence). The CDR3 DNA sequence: TGTGCCAGCTCCCTATCGGCTAGTTTGAGGTACGAGCAGTACTTC. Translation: CASSLSASLRYEQYF.

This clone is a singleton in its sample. The DNA of the CDR3 is TGCAGCGTTGAAGGGGTGTCCAGGGGGCGTTGGGAATGGACAGATACGCAGTATTTT. Protein product: CSVEGVSRGRWEWTDTQYF. The rearrangement links TRBV29-1 to TRBJ2-3, with 8 bases lining up with TRBD1. With 1 base clipped from V and 3 bases from J, the junction kept 18 bases outside the gene matches. The germline CDR1 and CDR2 sequences are SQVTM and ANQGSEA. This CDR3 is built from 19 residues.

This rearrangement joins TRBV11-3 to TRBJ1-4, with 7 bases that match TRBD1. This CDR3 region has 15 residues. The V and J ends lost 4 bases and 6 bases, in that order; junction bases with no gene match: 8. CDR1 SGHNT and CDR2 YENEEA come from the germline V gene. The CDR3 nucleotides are TGTGCCAGCAGCTCGACCAGCAGGGGGGATGAAAAACTGTTTTTT. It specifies CASSSTSRGDEKLFF.

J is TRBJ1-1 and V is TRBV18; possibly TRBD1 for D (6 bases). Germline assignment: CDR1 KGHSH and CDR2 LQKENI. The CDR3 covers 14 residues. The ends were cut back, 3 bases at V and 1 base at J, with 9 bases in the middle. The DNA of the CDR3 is TGTGCCAGCTCACCCGGACAGCCGAACACTGAAGCTTTCTTT. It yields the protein CASSPGQPNTEAFF.

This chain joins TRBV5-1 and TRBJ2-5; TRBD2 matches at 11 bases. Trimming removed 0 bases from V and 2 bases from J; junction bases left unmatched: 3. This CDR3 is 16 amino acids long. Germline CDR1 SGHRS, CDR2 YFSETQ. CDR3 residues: CASSLGTSGGQETQYF. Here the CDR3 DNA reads TGCGCCAGCAGCTTGGGTACTAGCGGGGGACAAGAGACCCAGTACTTC.

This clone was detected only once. This CDR3 reads CASSIWGEEGYTF. The CDR3 DNA follows: TGTGCCAGTAGTATTTGGGGAGAGGAAGGCTACACCTTC. The chain joins TRBV19 to TRBJ1-2; D remains unclear. The V end was cut by 3 bases, the J end by 8 bases, with 13 bases between. The V gene's germline CDR1 is LNHDA and CDR2 SQIVND (reference sequence). The CDR3 extends over 13 amino acids.

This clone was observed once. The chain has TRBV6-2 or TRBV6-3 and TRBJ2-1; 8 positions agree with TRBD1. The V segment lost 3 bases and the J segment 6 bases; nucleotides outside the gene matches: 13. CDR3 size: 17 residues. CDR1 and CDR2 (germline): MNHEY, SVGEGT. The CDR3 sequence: CASSYGAGRGRVNEQFF. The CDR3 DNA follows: TGTGCCAGCAGTTATGGGGCCGGCAGGGGGCGGGTCAATGAGCAGTTCTTC.